What follows are 5 T cell receptor beta chains derived from one specimen sequenced in a study of PD-1 blockade in classical Hodgkin lymphoma. Sample time point: newly diagnosed, previously untreated cHL patient sample. Clones were sequenced by immunoSEQ multiplex PCR, and TCRdb holds only the in-frame ones, with some missing. This table has tens of thousands of clones, approximately 95% appearing once. The sequenced sample was peripheral blood mononuclear cells (PBMCs). The receptors here all came from a human donor with classical Hodgkin lymphoma.

The chain combines TRBV7-9 with TRBJ1-4; TRBD1 agrees at 8 bases. V gave up 3 bases and J gave up 4 bases; unmatched junction bases: 13. Germline CDR1 is SEHNR and CDR2 is FQNEAQ (reference sequence). The CDR3 extends over 18 amino acids. This CDR3 reads CASSFWTGSGGVNEKLFF. The CDR3 nucleotides read TGTGCCAGCAGCTTCTGGACAGGGTCCGGGGGCGTTAATGAAAAACTGTTTTTT.

The gene calls are TRBV30 and TRBJ1-1, with 8 bases that match TRBD1. Per germline, CDR1 GTSNPN and CDR2 SVGIG (reference sequence). The junction had 10 bases not matched to a gene; V was cut back by 3 bases and J by 4 bases. The CDR3 loop spans 15 amino acids. CDR3 region: CAWREKDRDITEAFF. In nucleotides, the CDR3 is TGTGCCTGGAGGGAAAAGGACAGGGACATCACTGAAGCTTTCTTT. The whole variable domain, remainder taken from reference TRBV30 and TRBJ1-1, is SQTIHQWPATLVQPVGSPLSLECTVEGTSNPNLYWYRQAAGRGLQLLFYSVGIGQISSEVPQNLSASRPQDRQFILSSKKLLLSDSGFYLCAWREKDRDITEAFFGQGTRLTVV.

V gene TRBV28 combines with J gene TRBJ1-2; no reliable D call. The CDR3 runs to 13 residues. V was pared by 1 base and J by 6 bases, with 9 bases between. Germline V gene data show CDR1 as MDHEN and CDR2 as SYDVKM. Written as DNA, the CDR3 is TGTGCCAGCAGTTTATATTCGATGGATGGCTACACCTTC. This gives the protein CASSLYSMDGYTF.

This clone was observed once. The chain couples TRBV5-4 to TRBJ2-1; perhaps TRBD1 as D (6 bases). This CDR3 comprises 14 residues. Looked up from germline, CDR1 is SGHNT and CDR2 is YYREEE (reference sequence). V lost 2 bases and J lost 2, with 8 bases in between. The DNA for the CDR3 is TGTGCCAGCAGCTTACAGGGTCCCTACAATGAGCAGTTCTTC. It is translated as CASSLQGPYNEQFF.

This rearrangement joins TRBV18 to TRBJ2-3; 10 bases align to TRBD2. Germline V gene sequence: CDR1 KGHSH, CDR2 LQKENI. The CDR3 extends over 16 amino acids. J was trimmed by 4 bases and V by 3 bases; bases with no gene match: 7. The CDR3 coding sequence is TGTGCCAGCTCACCGCGGGCTAGCGGGGGTGCAGATACGCAGTATTTT. This codes for CASSPRASGGADTQYF.